Listed below are T cell receptor beta chains from one sample, sequenced in a study of OX40 agonist ivuxolimab in advanced cancers. Clones were sequenced by immunoSEQ multiplex PCR, and TCRdb holds only the in-frame ones, with some missing. This sample has some 67,000 clones, with over 70% found just once. The sample consisted of CD4+ or CD8+ T cells sorted from blood, taken in a trial of the OX40 agonist ivuxolimab. Every receptor here comes from an adult with an advanced solid tumor such as melanoma, head and neck, liver or kidney cancer. Both conserved end residues are part of each CDR3. D genes are given only for firm matches. A clone size is listed for some rows: how often the clone was seen (once, few, many), or a class if it is expanded.

>.|13|TRBJ1-4|.|TRBV2
TGTGCCAGCAGTGACAGGGGACATGAAAAACTGTTTTTT
CASSDRGHEKLFF
>.|12|TRBJ2-3|.|TRBV10-3
TGTGCCATCAGTGAGCACGAAGATACGCAGTATTTT
CAISEHEDTQYF
>.|14|TRBJ1-5|TRBD1|TRBV6-5
TGTGCCAGCAGGCAGGGACAGCCCAATCAGCCCCAGCATTTT
CASRQGQPNQPQHF
>.|16|TRBJ1-3|.|TRBV6-5
TGTGCCAGCAGTTACTCTCTTGCCCTCTCTGGAAACACCATATATTTT
CASSYSLALSGNTIYF
>.|19|TRBJ2-1|TRBD2|TRBV7-9
TGTGCCAGCAGCTTCGCGACTAGCGGGAGGGGGAGCTCCTACAATGAGCAGTTCTTC
CASSFATSGRGSSYNEQFF
>.|17|TRBJ2-5|.|TRBV5-1
TGCGCCAGCAGCTTGGCAGTGCAAACAGGGGCGGGGGAGACCCAGTACTTC
CASSLAVQTGAGETQYF
>.|14|TRBJ1-2|TRBD1|TRBV6-5
TGTGCCAGCAGGCCGGACAGGGGGCTTTATGGCTACACCTTC
CASRPDRGLYGYTF
>.|16|TRBJ2-5|TRBD2|TRBV28
TGTGCCAGCAGTTTACCCGCTAGCGGGGCGCAAGAGACCCAGTACTTC
CASSLPASGAQETQYF
>.|15|TRBJ1-4|.|TRBV6-5
TGTGCCAGCAGTTACTCAGGCTCAACTAATGAAAAACTGTTTTTT
CASSYSGSTNEKLFF
>few|13|TRBJ1-1|.|TRBV28
TGTGCCAGCAGTTCTATATCGAACACTGAAGCTTTCTTT
CASSSISNTEAFF
>.|15|TRBJ2-1|TRBD2|TRBV5-4
TGTGCCAGCAGCCCCGGGGGGACGTCGCACAATGAGCAGTTCTTC
CASSPGGTSHNEQFF
>.|14|TRBJ1-4|TRBD1|TRBV11-2
TGTGCCAGCAGCCCTAGACAGGGGTCAGAAAAACTGTTTTTT
CASSPRQGSEKLFF
>.|15|TRBJ2-1|TRBD1|TRBV6-1
TGTGCCAGCAAAAGGGGAACAGGGGTTAACAATGAGCAGTTCTTC
CASKRGTGVNNEQFF
>.|13|TRBJ2-2|.|TRBV19
TGTGCCAGTAATGAGCGGAACACCGGGGAGCTGTTTTTT
CASNERNTGELFF
>.|15|TRBJ2-7|TRBD1|TRBV6-4
TGTGCCAGCAGGGTGACAGGGACCCCTTCCTCCGAGCAGTACTTC
CASRVTGTPSSEQYF
>.|16|TRBJ2-5|.|TRBV4-3
TGCGCCAGCAGCCAAGATCGTTACGGCACCCCGAGGGCCCAGTACTTC
CASSQDRYGTPRAQYF
>.|14|TRBJ1-4|TRBD1|TRBV9
TGTGCCAGCAGCGTAGGCGGGACAGACGAAAAACTGTTTTTT
CASSVGGTDEKLFF
>medium-sized|14|TRBJ1-6|.|TRBV11-2
TGTGCCAGCAGCTTAACGGGCAATAATTCACCCCTCCACTTT
CASSLTGNNSPLHF
>.|14|TRBJ2-6|.|TRBV6-4
TGTGCCAGCAGCCCGAGCTCTGGGGCCAACGTCCTGACTTTC
CASSPSSGANVLTF
>medium-sized|16|TRBJ2-7|TRBD2|TRBV2
TGTGCCAGCAGTTGGGGTAGTAGCGGGAGTTGGTACGAGCAGTACTTC
CASSWGSSGSWYEQYF
>.|20|TRBJ1-6|TRBD1|TRBV19
TGTGCCAGTAGTTTGCACCCCGGGACAGGGACTTACTCCTATAATTCACCCCTCCACTTT
CASSLHPGTGTYSYNSPLHF
>.|13|TRBJ1-2|TRBD1|TRBV7-9
TGTGCCACTGGAGGGGGCCCTGGTTGGGGCTACACCTTC
CATGGGPGWGYTF
>once|13|TRBJ1-3|.|TRBV27
TGTGCCAGCAGAGGATGGGGAGGAAACACCATATATTTT
CASRGWGGNTIYF
>.|13|TRBJ2-7|.|TRBV18
TGTGCCAGCTCGCCCGGGACCAACTACGAGCAGTACTTC
CASSPGTNYEQYF
>.|13|TRBJ2-3|.|TRBV18
TGTGCCAGCTCACTGGGGAACAGGGATACGCAGTATTTT
CASSLGNRDTQYF
>.|16|TRBJ2-1|TRBD2|TRBV11-3
TGTGCCAGCAGCTTAGATGGGGCTAGCGGGGGGCAGGAGCAGTTCTTC
CASSLDGASGGQEQFF
>few|16|TRBJ2-3|TRBD1|TRBV27
TGTGCCAGCAGCCCTCACGAGGGGGCTAGCACAGATACGCAGTATTTT
CASSPHEGASTDTQYF
>.|19|TRBJ1-3|.|TRBV4-1
TGCGCCAGCAGCCAAGATCCCGCGGTGGGGTGGCGGTCTGGAAACACCATATATTTT
CASSQDPAVGWRSGNTIYF
>.|16|TRBJ1-2|.|TRBV5-6
TGTGCCAGCAGCAATACCCTCGATTTTCAGGGGTATGGCTACACCTTC
CASSNTLDFQGYGYTF
>once|14|TRBJ1-1|.|TRBV5-6
TGTGCCAGCAGCTTGGGAATTCGGGTTGCTGAAGCTTTCTTT
CASSLGIRVAEAFF
>.|19|TRBJ2-3|TRBD2|TRBV5-4
TGTGCCAGCAGCTTGGGGGCCACTGGACTAGCGGGGAGCACAGATACGCAGTATTTT
CASSLGATGLAGSTDTQYF
>.|14|TRBJ1-1|.|TRBV28
TGTGCCAGCCACAAGATCCGGGGAGGGACTGAAGCTTTCTTT
CASHKIRGGTEAFF
>.|12|TRBJ2-1|.|TRBV28
TGTGCGCTAGGGCGCCCTTATCGGGAGCAGTTCTTC
CALGRPYREQFF
>.|16|TRBJ2-7|TRBD1|TRBV7-2
TGTGCCAGCAGCTTATGGGGACAGGGGACTACTTACGAGCAGTACTTC
CASSLWGQGTTYEQYF
>.|14|TRBJ1-5|.|TRBV10-1
TGCGCCAGCAGTGAAAAGCTTAGCAATCAGCCCCAGCATTTT
CASSEKLSNQPQHF
>.|16|TRBJ1-2|.|TRBV6-1
TGTGCCAGCAGTGAACAGGGCCCCTTGGGTTTAAGTGGCTACACCTTC
CASSEQGPLGLSGYTF
>few|16|TRBJ2-1|TRBD2|TRBV29-1
TGCAGCGTCCTAGGACTAGCGGGGTTAACCTACAATGAGCAGTTCTTC
CSVLGLAGLTYNEQFF
>.|16|TRBJ2-3|TRBD2|TRBV19
TGTGCCAGTAGTATAGCAGCGGGAGTTAGCACAGATACGCAGTATTTT
CASSIAAGVSTDTQYF
>.|15|TRBJ2-1|TRBD2|TRBV5-8
TGTGCCACTACATCCGGGACTAGTGACGTGAATGAGCAGTTCTTC
CATTSGTSDVNEQFF
>.|16|TRBJ2-1|.|TRBV25-1
TGTGCCAGCAGTGAAGAGGGAGGACAGAGATACAATGAGCAGTTCTTC
CASSEEGGQRYNEQFF
>.|13|TRBJ1-1|.|TRBV5-1
TGCGCCAGCAGCTTGGACGACAGCACTGAAGCTTTCTTT
CASSLDDSTEAFF
>.|19|TRBJ2-3|TRBD1|TRBV4-1
TGCGCCAGCAGCCAAGTAAAGGCATTTTTGGGACAGGGGATAGATACGCAGTATTTT
CASSQVKAFLGQGIDTQYF
>.|16|TRBJ1-5|.|TRBV6-1
TGTGCCAGCAGTGCCTCAGTCCCCCACCTAAATCAGCCCCAGCATTTT
CASSASVPHLNQPQHF
>.|13|TRBJ1-2|.|TRBV11-2
TGTGCCAGCAGCTCGGACGGAATCTATGGCTACACCTTC
CASSSDGIYGYTF
>.|14|TRBJ2-3|.|TRBV6-5
TGTGCCAGCAGCTGGGAGAGAAGCACAGATACGCAGTATTTT
CASSWERSTDTQYF
>.|13|TRBJ2-5|.|TRBV5-1
TGCGCCAGCAGCTTAGGCCCCGAAGGGACCCAGTACTTC
CASSLGPEGTQYF
>.|15|TRBJ2-7|TRBD2|TRBV30
TGTGCCTGGTCCGGCAGCGGGAGAGGTTCCTACGAGCAGTACTTC
CAWSGSGRGSYEQYF
>.|13|TRBJ1-2|.|TRBV29-1
TGCAGCGTTGTCATAGGGCCGTTCTATGGCTACACCTTC
CSVVIGPFYGYTF
>.|12|TRBJ1-4|.|TRBV28
TGTGCCAGCAGTCCTTATAATGAAAAACTGTTTTTT
CASSPYNEKLFF
>few|15|TRBJ2-1|.|TRBV4-3
TGCGCCAGCAGCCAAGCCATGACAACCTACAATGAGCAGTTCTTC
CASSQAMTTYNEQFF
>.|15|TRBJ2-5|.|TRBV4-3
TGCGCCAGCAGCCAAGTTGGGGGTCACCAAGAGACCCAGTACTTC
CASSQVGGHQETQYF